The entry below describes one T cell receptor beta chain. Its specificity is unknown. Other nucleotide sequences in the sample specify the same CDR3. This sample is drawn from a study of shared clonotypes between healthy human individuals. Turning to the study itself: CD8 memory received one plate per donor, CD8 naive two, CD4 memory three and CD4 naive three. Overall study findings and caveats: For naive CD4 cells, approximately 5% of clonotypes were shared across a few donors.

Generated by immunoSEQ multiplex PCR, the TCRdb table keeps only in-frame clones and is missing some. The sample shows 2.3 million or so clones, more than 80% of them seen only once. This CDR3 is 14 amino acids long. V lost 3 bases and J 3 bases, leaving 8 bases between the germline ends. Germline V gene data show CDR1 as KGHSH and CDR2 as LQKENI. The genes are TRBV18 and TRBJ2-2; D is uncertain. Sequenced: naive CD4+ T cells from PBMCs. The subset here: CD45RA+ positively selected. The source is a man younger than 35 in good health. Some clones in this sample may be carry-over from other donors' samples. The CDR3 spells CASSPLIDTGELFF. The CDR3 DNA reads TGTGCCAGCTCACCTCTTATCGACACCGGGGAGCTGTTTTTT.